Listed here is a single T cell receptor beta chain. A much larger clone is a single base away; this may be a read error. Germline lookup yields CDR1 SGHTA and CDR2 FQGTGA. The CDR3 spans 19 residues. The sample comes from a study of molecular identifiers for immune sequencing clone quantification. Bulk TCR libraries were made with methods that had been previously described and with listed TCR primers. Via MiXCR, TCRdb re-called the PCR reads, giving one row per CDR3 protein. The sample lists about half a million distinct CDR3 sequences; over 20% were seen once. The authors gated naive CD8 T cells as CD8+CD4-CCR7+CD45RA+ for sorting.

Source material: naive CD8+ T cells from blood, with Jurkat cell RNA spiked in. Described subset: FACS-sorted CD8+CD4-CCR7+CD45RA+ naive T cells. The receptor was isolated from a human donor in good health. Some libraries in this study had Jurkat cell RNA spiked in. This sequence joins TRBV7-3 and TRBJ1-5; possible D gene TRBD1, 5 bases. CDR3 in amino acids: CASSAPQTGGRKLNQSQHF. The CDR3 region has the DNA TGTGCCAGCAGCGCCCCGCAGACCGGGGGGAGAAAGTTGAATCAGTCCCAGCATTTT.